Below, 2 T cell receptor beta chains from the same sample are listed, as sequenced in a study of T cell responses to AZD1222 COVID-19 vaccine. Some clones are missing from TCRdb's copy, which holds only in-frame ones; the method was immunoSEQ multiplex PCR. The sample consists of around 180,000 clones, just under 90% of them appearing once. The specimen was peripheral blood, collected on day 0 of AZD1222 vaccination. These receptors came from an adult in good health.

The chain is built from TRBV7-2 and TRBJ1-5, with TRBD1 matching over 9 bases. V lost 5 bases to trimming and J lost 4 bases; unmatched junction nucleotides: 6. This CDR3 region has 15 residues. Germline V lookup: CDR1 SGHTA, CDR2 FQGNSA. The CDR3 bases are TGTGCCAGCAGCAGAGGGACAGGGCTAAATCAGCCCCAGCATTTT. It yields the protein CASSRGTGLNQPQHF.

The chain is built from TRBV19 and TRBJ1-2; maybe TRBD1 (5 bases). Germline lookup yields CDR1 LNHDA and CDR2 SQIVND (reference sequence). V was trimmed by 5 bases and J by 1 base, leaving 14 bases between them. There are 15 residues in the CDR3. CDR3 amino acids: CASSSGTASNYGYTF. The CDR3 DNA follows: TGTGCCAGTAGTTCGGGGACGGCGAGTAACTATGGCTACACCTTC.